This is a list of T cell receptor beta chains from one sample in a study of CD8 T cells in ankylosing spondylitis. TCRdb analysed the 5' RACE reads with MiXCR anew, one entry per CDR3 protein. The sample includes fewer than 550,000 distinct CDR3 sequences, under 5.5% seen only once; the top ten take 3% to 4%. The source material was blood, either unsorted or a sorted T cell fraction (not recorded which). The source is a male donor with ankylosing spondylitis. CDR3s include the opening cysteine and the closing phenylalanine or tryptophan. Each record gives: CDR3 length, clone size, J gene, V gene, D gene, CDR3 protein, CDR3 DNA. D genes are given only for firm matches. Size values are once, few and many counts, or a class for expanded clones, and some rows have none.

length: 15; size: many; J: TRBJ2-1; V: TRBV20-1; D: .; CDR3: CSARNPLGSGNEQFF; DNA: TGCAGTGCTAGAAACCCTCTTGGGTCGGGCAATGAGCAGTTCTTC
length: 15; size: many; J: TRBJ2-3; V: TRBV12-3/TRBV12-4; D: .; CDR3: CASSFGGTKSDTQYF; DNA: TGTGCCAGCAGTTTCGGAGGGACAAAGTCAGATACGCAGTATTTT
length: 14; size: many; J: TRBJ1-3; V: TRBV6-1; D: TRBD1; CDR3: CASSRDSTGNTIYF; DNA: TGTGCCAGCAGCCGGGACAGTACTGGAAACACCATATATTTT
length: 11; size: many; J: TRBJ1-1; V: TRBV29-1; D: .; CDR3: CSVADGRGAFF; DNA: TGCAGCGTTGCAGATGGGCGGGGAGCTTTCTTT
length: 18; size: many; J: TRBJ1-6; V: TRBV4-3; D: TRBD1; CDR3: CASSQDLGSRGRDSPLHF; DNA: TGCGCCAGCAGCCAAGATTTGGGCTCCAGGGGGCGAGATTCACCCCTCCACTTT
length: 14; size: many; J: TRBJ1-1; V: TRBV7-9; D: .; CDR3: CASSLGGPKTEAFF; DNA: TGTGCCAGCAGCTTAGGGGGCCCGAAGACTGAAGCTTTCTTT
length: 10; size: many; J: TRBJ2-1; V: TRBV20-1; D: .; CDR3: CSASKHEQFF; DNA: TGCAGTGCTAGTAAACATGAGCAGTTCTTC
length: 17; size: many; J: TRBJ2-7; V: TRBV5-6; D: TRBD2; CDR3: CASSFTSGRARVYEQYF; DNA: TGTGCCAGCAGCTTCACTAGCGGGAGGGCCAGGGTTTACGAGCAGTACTTC
length: 13; size: .; J: TRBJ2-2; V: TRBV30; D: .; CDR3: CAWSHTVTGELFF; DNA: TGTGCCTGGAGTCATACAGTCACCGGGGAGCTGTTTTTT
length: 21; size: many; J: TRBJ2-2; V: TRBV7-7; D: .; CDR3: CASSLLPPTGNPQLNTGELFF; DNA: TGTGCTAGCAGCTTACTCCCCCCAACAGGGAACCCACAGTTGAACACCGGGGAGCTGTTTTTT
length: 13; size: many; J: TRBJ2-7; V: TRBV20-1; D: .; CDR3: CSAPKERSYEQYF; DNA: TGCAGTGCACCAAAGGAGCGCTCCTACGAGCAGTACTTC
length: 13; size: many; J: TRBJ1-2; V: TRBV29-1; D: .; CDR3: CSVEQDPNYGYTF; DNA: TGCAGCGTTGAACAGGATCCTAACTATGGCTACACCTTC
length: 11; size: .; J: TRBJ1-1; V: TRBV20-1; D: .; CDR3: CSANRGTEAFF; DNA: TGCAGTGCCAATAGGGGCACTGAAGCTTTCTTT
length: 12; size: many; J: TRBJ1-2; V: TRBV12-3/TRBV12-4; D: .; CDR3: CASSLGVVGYTF; DNA: TGTGCCAGCAGTTTAGGCGTAGTTGGCTACACCTTC
length: 12; size: many; J: TRBJ2-3; V: TRBV29-1; D: .; CDR3: CSVAGGPDTQYF; DNA: TGCAGCGTTGCCGGGGGACCCGATACGCAGTATTTT
length: 13; size: many; J: TRBJ1-5; V: TRBV7-2; D: .; CDR3: CASSPWRNQPQHF; DNA: TGTGCCAGCAGCCCCTGGCGCAATCAGCCCCAGCATTTT
length: 15; size: many; J: TRBJ2-5; V: TRBV5-1; D: TRBD2; CDR3: CASSFAGTSEETQYF; DNA: TGCGCCAGCAGCTTCGCCGGGACTAGCGAAGAGACCCAGTACTTC
length: 13; size: many; J: TRBJ2-2; V: TRBV6-1; D: .; CDR3: CASSRGNTGELFF; DNA: TGTGCCAGCAGTAGGGGGAACACCGGGGAGCTGTTTTTT
length: 12; size: many; J: TRBJ1-2; V: TRBV7-2; D: .; CDR3: CASSLTADGYTF; DNA: TGTGCCAGCAGCTTGACGGCCGATGGCTACACCTTC
length: 11; size: many; J: TRBJ2-1; V: TRBV2; D: .; CDR3: CASSFRNEQFF; DNA: TGTGCCAGCAGTTTTAGAAATGAGCAGTTCTTC
length: 13; size: many; J: TRBJ2-5; V: TRBV27; D: .; CDR3: CASMFIGSETQYF; DNA: TGTGCCAGCATGTTTATAGGGTCGGAGACCCAGTACTTC
length: 15; size: many; J: TRBJ1-4; V: TRBV7-9; D: .; CDR3: CASSFNTATNEKLFF; DNA: TGTGCCAGCAGCTTCAACACAGCAACTAATGAAAAACTGTTTTTT